Sequencing of this TCR beta chain was carried out in a study of T cell responses to AZD1222 COVID-19 vaccine (dated by TCRdb to about 2021). Regarding the complete study: TCR sequencing covered some 250 trial participants: about 210 given two doses of AZD1222 and 26 given two doses of MenACWY control vaccine. Trial participants were enrolled by age into 18-55, 56-69 and 70-plus year subgroups, with about 150, 28 and 57 TCR-sequenced participants respectively. The investigation overall reported the following: Epitopes outside the regions mutated in the B.1.351 and B.1.1.7 variants were reportedly recognized by nearly half of the unique spike-specific TCRs. The vaccine-associated CD4 TCRs covered the entire spike protein, and the dominant responses fell in regions 160-218 and 743-854. Spike-specific TCR breadth and depth rose significantly after two AZD1222 doses compared with day 0 and with MenACWY recipients. Participants were mostly white British and included more females than males, and it was suggested by the authors that clonal diversity may have been underestimated. Conclusions about previously exposed vaccinees were limited because only six AZD1222 recipients were SARS-CoV-2 seropositive at baseline. Because no day 14 peak-response samples were available, repertoires were characterized only after the peak T cell response. In the small 56-69-year group, the increase in depth fell short of significance, most likely because of low power.

Of note for this clone: It lacks a known antigen. Base qualities are missing; no much larger clone stands one base away.

The CDR3 regions of human TCRbeta chains were analyzed by immunosequencing. Processing in the source paper ran as follows. TCRs in the repertoires were matched against a reference library of SARS-CoV-2-specific TCRs that had been generated with the MIRA antigen-specificity platform. Breadth meant the fraction of unique TCRs that were SARS-CoV-2-associated, whereas depth meant the fraction of total T cells that were SARS-CoV-2-associated. Using the MIRA data, every spike-specific TCR was mapped to the spike region that the TCR reacted to and assigned to either a CD4 or a CD8 class. Log10-transformed breadth and depth values were compared by one-way ANOVA with Sidak's multiple comparisons tests. TCRdb retrieved this table from immuneACCESS and kept in-frame rearrangements only. Not all clones are present; in checked studies, unresolved V genes account for under half, and no reason is known for the remainder. Clone size and V and J calls were adopted from that table, with D and trimming inferred from the DNA. Here the sample has roughly 120,000 clones; approximately 88% occur a single time. Approximately 6.4% of the sample comes from the top ten.

V lost 4 bases and J lost 6 bases; the stretch between them is 6 bases long. CDR1 LNHNV and CDR2 YYDKDF were looked up in the germline V gene (reference sequence). From its cysteine to its phenylalanine, the CDR3 spans 12 amino acids. The DNA shown is the 36-base CDR3, in frame from base 1. Taken with the paper, the label for time point translates to: about 28 days (+/-7) after the second vaccine dose. AZD1222 recipients with second doses at about 4 weeks or about 12 weeks were pooled, because spike-specific TCR depth and breadth did not differ between schedules. The vaccinee samples were drawn from two UK trials, COV001 and COV002, one of which was a single-blind randomized controlled phase 2/3 trial testing AZD1222 (ChAdOx1 nCoV-19) in healthy adults. Trial participant PBMC samples were collected at day 0 and day 28 after the second dose for TCRbeta chain sequencing.

The chain employs TRBV15 and TRBJ2-2; no confident D gene assignment can be made. This sequence was found in an adult who received the AZD1222 COVID-19 vaccine. Here the sequenced sample was peripheral blood, taken 28 days after the second AZD1222 dose. The CDR3 protein is CATSTGPGELFF. The DNA sequence is TGTGCCACCAGCACCGGCCCCGGGGAGCTGTTTTTT.